This passage covers 21 T cell receptor beta chains from one sample sequenced in a study of blood T cell repertoires in COVID-19. Generated by immunoSEQ multiplex PCR, the TCRdb table keeps only in-frame clones and is missing some. The sample shows roughly 270,000 clones, approximately 85% of them seen only once. Source material: peripheral blood. The receptor set was obtained from a man between 50 and 59 years old with active or convalescent COVID-19.

The chain has TRBV19 and TRBJ2-6; D not resolved. CDR1 and CDR2 from the germline V gene are LNHDA and SQIVND (reference sequence). CDR3 length equals 14 residues. V was cut by 1 base and J by 4 bases, with 5 bases left in between. CDR3 residues: CASSIASGANVLTF. The DNA for the CDR3 is TGTGCCAGTAGTATAGCGTCCGGGGCCAACGTCCTGACTTTC.

The V call is TRBV5-1, the J call TRBJ1-6, with a possible D match to TRBD1 (5 bases). The V gene lost 6 bases and the J gene lost 7 bases, with 11 bases spanning the gap. Germline lookup yields CDR1 SGHRS and CDR2 YFSETQ. The CDR3 covers 13 residues. CDR3 loop: CASTDSDNSPLHF. As DNA, the CDR3 is TGCGCCAGCACCGACAGCGACAATTCACCCCTCCACTTT.

The chain combines TRBV5-4 with TRBJ2-1; no definite D call. The CDR3 contains 14 residues. CDR1 is SGHNT, CDR2 YYREEE, per germline (reference sequence). Between the trimmed V and J ends, which lost 0 bases and 6 bases, there was a span of 10 bases. CDR3 protein: CASSLAIPGNEQFF. The CDR3 DNA reads TGTGCCAGCAGCTTGGCAATCCCGGGCAATGAGCAGTTCTTC.

This chain links TRBV7-2 with TRBJ2-7; the match to TRBD2 covers 7 bases. The V gene end was trimmed by 6 bases and the J gene end by 6 bases; junction bases not matched to a gene: 11. The CDR3 has 14 residues. CDR1 SGHTA and CDR2 FQGNSA come from the germline V gene. DNA of the CDR3: TGTGCCAGCAGGTACCCGGGGAGGGCTAGCGAGCAGTACTTC. It translates to CASRYPGRASEQYF.

V gene TRBV7-8 combines with J gene TRBJ1-5; 9 bases are a match to TRBD1. Germline V CDR1 and CDR2: SGHVS, FQNEAQ. The V gene end was trimmed by 4 bases and the J gene end by 5 bases; junction bases not matched to a gene: 6. The CDR3 is 15 amino acids. The CDR3 DNA follows: TGTGCCAGCAGCTCGACACGGACAGGGGATCAGCCCCAGCATTTT. Translating gives CASSSTRTGDQPQHF.

The chain is built from TRBV9 and TRBJ2-1, with D tentatively TRBD2 (6 bases). V was trimmed by 2 bases and J by 4 bases, leaving 16 bases between them. The CDR3 extends over 16 amino acids. The germline gives CDR1 SGDLS, CDR2 YYNGEE. CDR3 amino acids: CASSVGSSGVYNEQFF. In DNA, the CDR3 is TGTGCCAGCAGCGTGGGTAGTAGCGGAGTATACAATGAGCAGTTCTTC.

This clone appeared once. This chain links TRBV4-1 with TRBJ1-2, with D possibly TRBD1 on 5 matching bases. The germline V gene encodes CDR1 MGHRA and CDR2 YSYEKL. The CDR3 totals 14 residues. V lost 0 bases and J lost 1, with 6 bases in between. CDR3 residues: CASSQDQGNYGYTF. The DNA for the CDR3 is TGCGCCAGCAGCCAAGATCAGGGTAACTATGGCTACACCTTC.

This clone was seen just once. This rearrangement joins TRBV3-1 (or the pseudogene TRBV3-2) to TRBJ1-4, with 11 bases lining up with TRBD1. The V and J ends lost 4 bases and 8 bases, in that order; junction bases with no gene match: 3. The CDR3 length is 14 residues. Germline CDR1 is LGHDT and CDR2 is YNNKEL (reference sequence). The CDR3 loop reads CASSPWDRGEKLFF. The CDR3 DNA is TGTGCCAGCAGCCCTTGGGACAGGGGGGAAAAACTGTTTTTT.

This sequence joins TRBV10-2 and TRBJ2-1; 12 bases agree with TRBD2. CDR1 is WSHSY and CDR2 is SAAADI in the germline V gene. This CDR3 region has 15 residues. The V and J ends lost 11 bases and 7 bases, in that order; junction bases with no gene match: 12. This CDR3 is CAVHSSGRGGNEQFF. CDR3 in DNA: TGCGCCGTCCATTCTAGCGGGAGGGGGGGTAATGAGCAGTTCTTC.

The chain uses TRBV3-1 (or the pseudogene TRBV3-2) and TRBJ1-1; 9 positions agree with TRBD1. The germline V gene has CDR1 LGHDT and CDR2 YNNKEL (reference sequence). The CDR3 totals 15 residues. V lost 3 bases to trimming and J lost 3 bases; unmatched junction nucleotides: 5. The CDR3: CASSHTGQGDTEAFF. For the CDR3, the DNA is TGTGCCAGCAGCCATACGGGACAGGGCGACACTGAAGCTTTCTTT.

The V and J genes are TRBV2 and TRBJ2-3; 10 nucleotides agree with TRBD2. V was pared by 4 bases and J by 3 bases, with 10 bases of the junction left unmatched. The germline V gene has CDR1 SNHLY and CDR2 FYNNEI. This CDR3 spans 17 amino acids. The CDR3 is CASSVSSGSWVTDTQYF. DNA for the CDR3: TGTGCCAGCAGTGTTTCTAGCGGGAGTTGGGTAACAGATACGCAGTATTTT.

This clone came up once. The rearrangement links TRBV28 to TRBJ1-5; 9 bases are shared with TRBD1. Trimming took 5 bases from V and 3 from J; bases not matched to a gene: 5. This CDR3 has 15 amino acids. Germline V gene sequence: CDR1 MDHEN, CDR2 SYDVKM. The CDR3 sequence is CASSPGTGNNQPQHF. Written as DNA, the CDR3 is TGTGCCAGCAGTCCCGGGACAGGGAACAATCAGCCCCAGCATTTT.

This rearrangement joins TRBV4-3 to TRBJ1-6; 12 bases agree with TRBD1. CDR1 is LGHNA and CDR2 is YSLEER in the germline V gene. The CDR3 loop spans 18 amino acids. V shed 4 bases, J shed 0 bases, and the junction held 4 bases outside the gene matches. CDR3 coding DNA: TGCGCCAGCAGCCGGGGACAGGGGGCCAGCTCCTATAATTCACCCCTCCACTTT. This translates into CASSRGQGASSYNSPLHF.

J is TRBJ2-1 and V is TRBV2; D is unresolved. The CDR3 has 15 residues. V was shortened by 6 bases and J by 0 bases, with 12 bases between the two germline ends. Germline lookup yields CDR1 SNHLY and CDR2 FYNNEI. CDR3 protein: CASRVDASSYNEQFF. The CDR3 coding sequence is TGTGCCAGCAGGGTAGATGCTAGCTCCTACAATGAGCAGTTCTTC.

This clone showed up just a few times. J is TRBJ2-7 and V is TRBV23-1; TRBD1 aligns across 8 bases. TRBV23-1 has ORF status, its function being uncertain. This CDR3 contains 15 residues. With V trimmed by 4 bases and J by 3 bases, 8 bases remained unmatched. CDR3 in amino acids: CASSPTDRAIYEQYF. CDR3 sequence (DNA): TGCGCCAGCAGTCCGACGGACAGGGCTATCTACGAGCAGTACTTC.

The sample holds a few counts of this clone. This rearrangement joins TRBV7-8 to TRBJ1-5; 10 nucleotides match TRBD1. The germline CDR1 and CDR2 sequences are SGHVS and FQNEAQ. CDR3 length: 17 amino acids. The V gene end was trimmed by 5 bases and the J gene end by 2 bases; junction bases not matched to a gene: 9. The CDR3 is CASSPGDRGLGNQPQHF. CDR3 sequence (DNA): TGTGCCAGCAGCCCCGGGGACAGGGGTCTAGGCAATCAGCCCCAGCATTTT. The variable domain in full, with the rest retrieved from reference TRBV7-8 and TRBJ1-5, is GAGVSQSPRYKVAKRGQDVALRCDPISGHVSLFWYQQALGQGPEFLTYFQNEAQLDKSGLPSDRFFAERPEGSVSTLKIQRTQQEDSAVYLCASSPGDRGLGNQPQHFGDGTRLSIL.

The chain links TRBV14 to TRBJ2-3; 10 bases align to TRBD2. J gave up 7 bases and V 4 bases, and 8 bases lay outside the gene matches. The CDR3 runs 15 residues. Germline CDR1 reads SGHDN; CDR2 reads FVKESK. The CDR3 spells CASSLQLAGRNTQYF. The CDR3 DNA follows: TGTGCCAGCAGCCTTCAACTAGCGGGACGGAATACGCAGTATTTT.

V is TRBV2 and J is TRBJ2-2; D not resolved. Trimming pared 1 base from V and 6 bases from J, leaving 9 bases between. The CDR3 is 14 amino acids. Germline-derived CDR1 and CDR2 are SNHLY and FYNNEI. The CDR3 nucleotides are TGTGCCAGCAGTGAAGGGCTTATTGCCGGGGAGCTGTTTTTT. Protein sequence: CASSEGLIAGELFF.

This clone turned up a few times. CDR3 loop: CASSDALMTVPFTDTQYF. The CDR3 region has the DNA TGTGCCAGCAGCGATGCCCTCATGACAGTCCCCTTCACAGATACGCAGTATTTT. This sequence joins TRBV9 and TRBJ2-3; D is possibly TRBD1 (5 bases). This CDR3 comprises 18 residues. From germline, CDR1 is SGDLS and CDR2 YYNGEE. The V end was cut by 3 bases, the J end by 2 bases, with 22 bases between.

V usage is TRBV7-8 and J usage is TRBJ2-1, with 12 bases lining up with TRBD2. The CDR3 sequence is 16 residues long. Trimming removed 0 bases from V and 7 bases from J; junction bases left unmatched: 4. Germline V gives CDR1 SGHVS, CDR2 FQNEAQ. CDR3 coding DNA: TGTGCCAGCAGCTTAGCGAGCGGACTAGCGGGAAATGAGCAGTTCTTC. This sequence encodes CASSLASGLAGNEQFF.

V is TRBV3-1 (or the pseudogene TRBV3-2) and J is TRBJ1-2; possible D gene TRBD1, 6 bases. Germline-derived CDR1 and CDR2 are LGHDT and YNNKEL (reference sequence). This CDR3 is built from 13 residues. With 3 bases removed from V and 6 bases from J, the gap between germline ends came to 11 bases. CDR3 in DNA: TGTGCCAGCAGCCAGAGGGCAGGGGATGGCTACACCTTC. Translating gives CASSQRAGDGYTF.